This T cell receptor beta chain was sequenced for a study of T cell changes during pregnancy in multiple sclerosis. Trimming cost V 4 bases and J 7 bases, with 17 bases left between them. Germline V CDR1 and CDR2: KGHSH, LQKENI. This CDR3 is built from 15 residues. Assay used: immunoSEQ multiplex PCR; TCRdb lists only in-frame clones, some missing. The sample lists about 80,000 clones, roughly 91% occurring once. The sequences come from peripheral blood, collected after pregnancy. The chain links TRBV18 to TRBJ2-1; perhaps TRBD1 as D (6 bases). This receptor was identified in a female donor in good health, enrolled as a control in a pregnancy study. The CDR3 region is CASSRWAGALNEQFF. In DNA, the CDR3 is TGTGCCAGCTCACGCTGGGCAGGGGCCCTGAATGAGCAGTTCTTC.